This section outlines one T cell receptor (beta chain) sequence together with its context. Sequencing was performed with immunoSEQ multiplex PCR; in TCRdb, only in-frame clones are kept and a portion is missing. This table holds about 57,000 clones, 82% found once. Germline CDR1 reads LGHNA; CDR2 reads YNFKEQ. Trimming at V came to 1 base and at J to 4 bases, leaving 9 bases not matched to a gene. The length of the CDR3 is 17 residues. The sample is drawn from a study of blood T cell repertoires in COVID-19. Study information: T cells, B-cell-depleted T cells, or PBMCs provided the cDNA or gDNA that served as material.

This TCR came from a woman aged 55-69 years with acute or convalescent COVID-19. This chain links TRBV4-2 with TRBJ2-5; TRBD2 matches at 10 bases. The sample consisted of peripheral blood. The CDR3 region is CASSQVERGGGLETQYF. The DNA of the CDR3 is TGTGCCAGCAGCCAAGTGGAGCGGGGGGGAGGTTTAGAGACCCAGTACTTC.